Listed below are T cell receptor beta chains from one sample, sequenced in a study of shared clonotypes between healthy human individuals. Generated by immunoSEQ multiplex PCR, the TCRdb table keeps only in-frame clones and is missing some. Of millions of clones listed, 95% were seen once; the top ten hold 0.1% to 0.15%. Input material: naive CD4+ T cells sorted from blood. The receptors derive from a man younger than 35 in good health. Both conserved end residues are part of each CDR3. A D gene is named only where the DNA matches it firmly. Only some rows state a clone size, as once, few, many or a class for expanded clones.

abundance: .
d_gene: TRBD2
v_gene: TRBV7-9
j_gene: TRBJ2-1
CDR3aa: CASSWPKAGVGGEQFF
CDR3nt: TGTGCCAGCAGCTGGCCTAAAGCGGGAGTCGGCGGTGAGCAGTTCTTC

abundance: .
d_gene: TRBD1
v_gene: TRBV18
j_gene: TRBJ1-3
CDR3aa: CASSPQGQGNSGNTIYF
CDR3nt: TGTGCCAGCTCACCGCAGGGACAGGGGAACTCTGGAAACACCATATATTTT

abundance: .
d_gene: TRBD1
v_gene: TRBV5-8
j_gene: TRBJ2-4
CDR3aa: CASSSSPATGNIQYF
CDR3nt: TGTGCCAGCAGCTCCTCCCCAGCGACAGGGAACATTCAGTACTTC

abundance: .
d_gene: .
v_gene: TRBV27
j_gene: TRBJ2-1
CDR3aa: CASSSGTPEYNEQFF
CDR3nt: TGTGCCAGCAGTTCCGGGACCCCGGAGTACAATGAGCAGTTCTTC

abundance: .
d_gene: TRBD2
v_gene: TRBV5-1
j_gene: TRBJ2-7
CDR3aa: CASSDQRGAREQYF
CDR3nt: TGCGCCAGCAGCGATCAGCGGGGGGCGAGGGAGCAGTACTTC

abundance: .
d_gene: .
v_gene: TRBV18
j_gene: TRBJ1-1
CDR3aa: CASSPPGNTEAFF
CDR3nt: TGTGCCAGCTCACCTCCAGGGAACACTGAAGCTTTCTTT

abundance: .
d_gene: .
v_gene: TRBV5-1
j_gene: TRBJ2-7
CDR3aa: CASSAFDRKYEQYF
CDR3nt: TGCGCCAGCAGCGCTTTCGACAGGAAATACGAGCAGTACTTC

abundance: once
d_gene: TRBD1
v_gene: TRBV5-6
j_gene: TRBJ2-6
CDR3aa: CASSGGTGKASGANVLTF
CDR3nt: TGTGCCAGCAGCGGTGGGACAGGAAAAGCATCTGGGGCCAACGTCCTGACTTTC

abundance: .
d_gene: .
v_gene: TRBV27
j_gene: TRBJ1-2
CDR3aa: CASSLYGGGYGYTF
CDR3nt: TGTGCCAGCAGTTTATACGGGGGTGGCTATGGCTACACCTTC

abundance: .
d_gene: TRBD1
v_gene: TRBV9
j_gene: TRBJ2-6
CDR3aa: CASSARGPGANVLTF
CDR3nt: TGTGCCAGCAGCGCAAGGGGGCCTGGGGCCAACGTCCTGACTTTC

abundance: .
d_gene: .
v_gene: TRBV28
j_gene: TRBJ1-2
CDR3aa: CASKLTGLYGYTF
CDR3nt: TGTGCCAGCAAGTTAACCGGGTTGTATGGCTACACCTTC

abundance: .
d_gene: TRBD1
v_gene: TRBV5-1
j_gene: TRBJ1-4
CDR3aa: CASSLAGTVTTNEKLFF
CDR3nt: TGCGCCAGCAGTTTAGCCGGGACAGTCACAACTAATGAAAAACTGTTTTTT

abundance: .
d_gene: .
v_gene: TRBV10-3
j_gene: TRBJ2-3
CDR3aa: CAIRTSPGDTQYF
CDR3nt: TGTGCCATCAGGACAAGTCCCGGAGATACGCAGTATTTT

abundance: .
d_gene: TRBD2
v_gene: TRBV6-5
j_gene: TRBJ2-2
CDR3aa: CASCGGRILGGELFF
CDR3nt: TGTGCCAGCTGCGGGGGGCGTATTTTAGGCGGGGAGCTGTTTTTT

abundance: .
d_gene: .
v_gene: TRBV2
j_gene: TRBJ1-6
CDR3aa: CASSDDARSPLHF
CDR3nt: TGTGCCAGCAGCGACGACGCCAGGTCACCCCTCCACTTT

abundance: .
d_gene: TRBD1
v_gene: TRBV6-6
j_gene: TRBJ2-5
CDR3aa: CASSSTGAETQYF
CDR3nt: TGTGCCAGCAGTTCGACAGGGGCCGAGACCCAGTACTTC

abundance: once
d_gene: .
v_gene: TRBV7-2
j_gene: TRBJ2-7
CDR3aa: CASSSSGVRYEQYF
CDR3nt: TGTGCCAGCAGCTCATCAGGGGTTCGGTACGAGCAGTACTTC

abundance: .
d_gene: .
v_gene: TRBV6-5
j_gene: TRBJ2-1
CDR3aa: CASSIQGYEQFF
CDR3nt: TGTGCCAGCAGTATTCAGGGTTATGAGCAGTTCTTC

abundance: .
d_gene: .
v_gene: TRBV28
j_gene: TRBJ1-5
CDR3aa: CASSLLGEGNQPQHF
CDR3nt: TGTGCCAGCAGTTTACTGGGGGAGGGCAATCAGCCCCAGCATTTT

abundance: .
d_gene: .
v_gene: TRBV2
j_gene: TRBJ2-3
CDR3aa: CASSEVYHTDTQYF
CDR3nt: TGTGCCAGCAGTGAAGTTTACCACACAGATACGCAGTATTTT

abundance: .
d_gene: .
v_gene: TRBV7-2
j_gene: TRBJ2-7
CDR3aa: CASSLGVMGDLLYEQYF
CDR3nt: TGTGCCAGCAGCTTAGGGGTAATGGGCGACCTTCTCTACGAGCAGTACTTC

abundance: .
d_gene: .
v_gene: TRBV15
j_gene: TRBJ2-4
CDR3aa: CATSRGTRVAKNIQYF
CDR3nt: TGTGCCACCAGCAGAGGGACAAGGGTAGCCAAAAACATTCAGTACTTC

abundance: .
d_gene: TRBD1
v_gene: TRBV2
j_gene: TRBJ2-7
CDR3aa: CASREDRVRTGEQYF
CDR3nt: TGTGCCAGCAGGGAGGACAGGGTTCGAACGGGCGAGCAGTACTTC

abundance: .
d_gene: TRBD1
v_gene: TRBV11-2
j_gene: TRBJ2-2
CDR3aa: CASRSLIRTGATGELFF
CDR3nt: TGTGCCAGCAGGTCGTTAATCCGAACAGGGGCCACCGGGGAGCTGTTTTTT

abundance: .
d_gene: TRBD1
v_gene: TRBV7-7
j_gene: TRBJ2-7
CDR3aa: CASSLDRGSEQYF
CDR3nt: TGTGCTAGCAGCTTAGACAGGGGGTCCGAGCAGTACTTC

abundance: .
d_gene: .
v_gene: TRBV29-1
j_gene: TRBJ1-1
CDR3aa: CSSTTQGFDTEAFF
CDR3nt: TGCAGCTCAACGACGCAGGGCTTTGACACTGAAGCTTTCTTT

abundance: once
d_gene: TRBD2
v_gene: TRBV27
j_gene: TRBJ2-7
CDR3aa: CASSLLASGRGEQYF
CDR3nt: TGTGCCAGCAGTTTACTTGCTAGCGGGAGGGGCGAGCAGTACTTC

abundance: .
d_gene: TRBD1
v_gene: TRBV7-9
j_gene: TRBJ2-5
CDR3aa: CASSARQGSRETQYF
CDR3nt: TGTGCCAGCAGCGCCCGACAGGGGTCACGAGAGACCCAGTACTTC